This is a list of T cell receptor beta chains from one sample in a study of blood T cell repertoires in COVID-19. TCRdb's table, derived via immunoSEQ multiplex PCR, lists solely in-frame clones and lacks some. Altogether 350,000 to 450,000 clones are present, roughly 90% being singletons, with the ten largest covering 1.2%. Specimen: peripheral blood. Receptors were obtained from a man between 35 and 55 years old with acute or convalescent COVID-19. CDR3s include the opening cysteine and the closing phenylalanine or tryptophan. A D gene is named only where the DNA matches it firmly. Clone sizes are given selectively: once, few, many, or a class where the clone is expanded.

>once|.|TRBV30|TRBJ1-5
TGTGCCTGGAGTCTCAAAGCAGGCCAAAATCAGCCCCAGCATTTT
CAWSLKAGQNQPQHF
>.|.|TRBV6-1|TRBJ1-5
TGTGCCAGCAGTGAACAGGCGTATAGCAATCAGCCCCAGCATTTT
CASSEQAYSNQPQHF
>.|TRBD1|TRBV7-2|TRBJ1-1
TGTGCCAGCAGCTTACAGGGGGCGAATACTGAAGCTTTCTTT
CASSLQGANTEAFF
>.|TRBD2|TRBV5-1|TRBJ2-7
TGCGCCAGCGGGGTAGCGGGGGGCCCCTTCTTTGAGCAGTACTTC
CASGVAGGPFFEQYF
>.|TRBD1|TRBV9|TRBJ1-1
TGTGCCAGCAGCGTAGGAGGGGGCGGGAACACTGAAGCTTTCTTT
CASSVGGGGNTEAFF
>.|.|TRBV4-1|TRBJ2-7
TGCGCCAGCAGAGCGGGTTTGGTCTCCTACGAGCAGTACTTC
CASRAGLVSYEQYF
>.|.|TRBV14|TRBJ2-7
TGTGCCAGCAGCCAACTCTACGAGCAGTACTTC
CASSQLYEQYF
>many|TRBD2|TRBV4-2|TRBJ2-1
TGTGCCAGCAGCCAAGATCCTGGCGGGGGGGCGGATGAGCAGTTCTTC
CASSQDPGGGADEQFF
>few|.|TRBV27|TRBJ2-7
TGTGCCAGCAGTTTATCGTCAGGGAAGGAGCAGTACTTC
CASSLSSGKEQYF
>.|.|TRBV12-5|TRBJ2-1
TGTGCTAGTGGTTTAGGAGCTGTCAATGAGCAGTTCTTC
CASGLGAVNEQFF
>once|.|TRBV5-1|TRBJ2-3
TGCGCCAGCAGCTCTCTCGCAGATACGCAGTATTTT
CASSSLADTQYF
>.|.|TRBV28|TRBJ1-1
TGTGCCAGCAGTTTAAGTTGGGGGGAGGACACTGAAGCTTTCTTT
CASSLSWGEDTEAFF
>.|TRBD2|TRBV4-3|TRBJ2-7
TGCGCCAGCAGCCAAGGTCTAGCGGGGCCTTATTACGAGCAGTACTTC
CASSQGLAGPYYEQYF
>.|.|TRBV30|TRBJ2-5
TGTGCCTGGAGCGGAACCCAGGTGGGGCAGCAAGAGACCCAGTACTTC
CAWSGTQVGQQETQYF
>.|TRBD1|TRBV7-2|TRBJ1-5
TGTGCCAGCAGCTTGAGACAGGGAATGGGTCAGCCCCAGCATTTT
CASSLRQGMGQPQHF
>.|.|TRBV19|TRBJ2-7
TGTGCCAGTAGTATTTCTCTCGGGGTAGAGAGCTACGAGCAGTACTTC
CASSISLGVESYEQYF
>once|.|TRBV7-3|TRBJ1-1
TGTGCCAGCAGCTGTAGGGGCTTCGGCACTGAAGCTTTCTTT
CASSCRGFGTEAFF
>once|TRBD1|TRBV24-1|TRBJ1-5
TGTGCCACCAGTCCCAGGGGGGTCGGTTATCAGCCCCAGCATTTT
CATSPRGVGYQPQHF
>.|TRBD2|TRBV9|TRBJ2-3
TGTGCCAGCAGCGCCGGACTTGGGGTAGCGGGAGGACGTACAGATACGCAGTATTTT
CASSAGLGVAGGRTDTQYF
>.|.|TRBV7-9|TRBJ2-1
TGTGCCAGCAGCTTACCGCGGGATCGGCTGTTCTTC
CASSLPRDRLFF
>many|TRBD1|TRBV15|TRBJ2-6
TGTGCCACCAGCTCGGGACAGAACTCTGGGGCCAACGTCCTGACTTTC
CATSSGQNSGANVLTF
>.|.|TRBV30|TRBJ1-3
TGTGCCTGGAGTGTACTTGGGGGCGCGTCTGGAAACACCATATATTTT
CAWSVLGGASGNTIYF
>.|TRBD1|TRBV27|TRBJ1-5
TGTGCCAGCAGTGTGGGACAGGGGAAAAGGAATCAGCCCCAGCATTTT
CASSVGQGKRNQPQHF
>once|.|TRBV10-2|TRBJ2-7
TGCGCCAGCAGTGAGGACAGGGAGGTCAACGAGCAGTACTTC
CASSEDREVNEQYF
>.|TRBD1|TRBV27|TRBJ1-1
TGTGCCAGCAGTTTACAACAGGGGCTGAACACTGAAGCTTTCTTT
CASSLQQGLNTEAFF
>.|TRBD1|TRBV7-9|TRBJ2-7
TGTGCCAGCAGCTTAACTTTCCGGTCAGGGGGAACCTACGAGCAGTACTTC
CASSLTFRSGGTYEQYF
>.|.|TRBV18|TRBJ2-6
TGTGCCAGCTCACCTGCGTCAGCGGGCACTGGGGCCAACGTCCTGACTTTC
CASSPASAGTGANVLTF
>.|.|TRBV2|TRBJ1-1
TGTGCCACCCGGAGAGGGAACACTGAAGCTTTCTTT
CATRRGNTEAFF
>.|TRBD1|TRBV6-5|TRBJ1-1
TGTGCCAGCAGCCTCCGGGACAGGGAAAGGACTGAAGCTTTCTTT
CASSLRDRERTEAFF
>.|.|TRBV5-6|TRBJ2-6
TGTGCCAGCAGCCCCGTTCTCAGGCCCTCTGGGGCCAACGTCCTGACTTTC
CASSPVLRPSGANVLTF
>.|.|TRBV12-3/TRBV12-4|TRBJ2-3
TGTGCCAGCAGTAGGACAGCCACAGATACGCAGTATTTT
CASSRTATDTQYF
>.|TRBD1|TRBV25-1|TRBJ1-6
TGTGCCAGCGGGGGAACCGGGACAGAGTATTCACCCCTCCACTTT
CASGGTGTEYSPLHF
>once|.|TRBV20-1|TRBJ1-3
TGCAGTGCTAGTTTCGCGTGGGCCGCCTCTGGAAACACCATATATTTT
CSASFAWAASGNTIYF
>.|TRBD2|TRBV4-3|TRBJ2-3
TGCGCCAGCAGCCTTGTGTGGGGGGGAAGCACAGATACGCAGTATTTT
CASSLVWGGSTDTQYF
>.|TRBD2|TRBV9|TRBJ2-7
TGTGCCAGCAGCGCCTACTCACTAGCGGCAGACTACGAGCAGTACTTC
CASSAYSLAADYEQYF
>.|.|TRBV5-5|TRBJ1-2
TGTGCCAGCAGCTTCACAGGGTGGGGAAACTATGGCTACACCTTC
CASSFTGWGNYGYTF
>.|TRBD1|TRBV5-1|TRBJ1-2
TGCGCCAGCAGCTTGGCCACACAGGGGTTTGGCTACACCTTC
CASSLATQGFGYTF
>many|TRBD1|TRBV4-2|TRBJ1-6
TGTGCCAGCAGCCCGACAGGGTCTGATTCACCCCTCCACTTT
CASSPTGSDSPLHF
>.|.|TRBV15|TRBJ1-1
TGTGCCACCACTGGCAGACAGAACACTGAAGCTTTCTTT
CATTGRQNTEAFF
>.|TRBD1|TRBV10-3|TRBJ1-3
TGTGCCATCAGCCAAACAGGGGTCTCTGGAAACACCATATATTTT
CAISQTGVSGNTIYF
>.|TRBD1|TRBV18|TRBJ2-7
TGTGCCAGCTCACTTACTACAGGGGGCGACTACGAGCAGTACTTC
CASSLTTGGDYEQYF
>.|TRBD2|TRBV5-1|TRBJ2-5
TGCGCCAGCAGGTCCCAGCGGGAGGGAGGTGAGACCCAGTACTTC
CASRSQREGGETQYF
>.|TRBD1|TRBV14|TRBJ2-1
TGTGCCAGCAGCCGAACTAGGACAGGGGAGAACAATGAGCAGTTCTTC
CASSRTRTGENNEQFF
>.|.|TRBV4-1|TRBJ2-3
TGCGCCAGCAGCCAAGATGTCGGACTCCTAAGCACAGATACGCAGTATTTT
CASSQDVGLLSTDTQYF
>once|.|TRBV2|TRBJ1-3
TGTGCCAGCAGTGGACAGTTCTCTGGAAACACCATATATTTT
CASSGQFSGNTIYF
>.|TRBD1|TRBV19|TRBJ1-5
TGTGCCAGTAGTATTCGGACAGGGTTGCAGCCCCAGCATTTT
CASSIRTGLQPQHF
>.|TRBD1|TRBV7-9|TRBJ1-1
TGTGCCAGCAGCTTAAGTCCTACAGGGGGCCTCTACACTGAAGCTTTCTTT
CASSLSPTGGLYTEAFF
>.|.|TRBV7-3|TRBJ1-1
TGTGCCAGCAGCCCATGGACAGAACCGAACACTGAAGCTTTCTTT
CASSPWTEPNTEAFF
>few|TRBD2|TRBV10-3|TRBJ2-1
TGTGCCATCAGTGGCTGGACTAGCGGGAGCTCCTACAATGAGCAGTTCTTC
CAISGWTSGSSYNEQFF
>.|TRBD1|TRBV29-1|TRBJ1-1
TGCAGCGTTCTGGGACGGACAGGGATAAACACTGAAGCTTTCTTT
CSVLGRTGINTEAFF
>few|.|TRBV2|TRBJ2-5
TGTGCCAGCAGTCGGAACAGGCAAGAGACCCAGTACTTC
CASSRNRQETQYF
>.|.|TRBV4-1|TRBJ2-5
TGCGCCAGCAGCCAAGTCGGCGGGTTGGAGACCCAGTACTTC
CASSQVGGLETQYF